The rows below give T cell receptor beta chains drawn from one sample of a study of identical twins. TCRdb processed the 5' RACE reads anew with MiXCR; each CDR3 protein has one entry. The sample includes 450,000 or so distinct CDR3 sequences, 20% to 25% of them seen just once. A further study also used this sample, focusing on T cells expressing NK-cell markers.

Sample: CD4+ T cells sorted from blood. The origin of the receptors is a woman aged 18-29 years in good health. The CDR3 runs from the conserved cysteine through the conserved F or W. A D gene is named only where the DNA matches it firmly. Rows may omit the clone size; those that give it use once, few, many or a size class.

-,once,TRBJ2-7,TRBV20-1,TGCTGTGTCCCCAGGGCAGGGGTCGACGAGCAGTACTTC,CCVPRAGVDEQYF
-,-,TRBJ2-7,TRBV7-7,TGTGCTAGCAGCTTAAAGCGACCGGACCCCTACGAGCAGTACTTC,CASSLKRPDPYEQYF
-,few,TRBJ2-3,TRBV11-3,TGTGCCAGCAGCGCCAACTCAGATACGCAGTATTTT,CASSANSDTQYF